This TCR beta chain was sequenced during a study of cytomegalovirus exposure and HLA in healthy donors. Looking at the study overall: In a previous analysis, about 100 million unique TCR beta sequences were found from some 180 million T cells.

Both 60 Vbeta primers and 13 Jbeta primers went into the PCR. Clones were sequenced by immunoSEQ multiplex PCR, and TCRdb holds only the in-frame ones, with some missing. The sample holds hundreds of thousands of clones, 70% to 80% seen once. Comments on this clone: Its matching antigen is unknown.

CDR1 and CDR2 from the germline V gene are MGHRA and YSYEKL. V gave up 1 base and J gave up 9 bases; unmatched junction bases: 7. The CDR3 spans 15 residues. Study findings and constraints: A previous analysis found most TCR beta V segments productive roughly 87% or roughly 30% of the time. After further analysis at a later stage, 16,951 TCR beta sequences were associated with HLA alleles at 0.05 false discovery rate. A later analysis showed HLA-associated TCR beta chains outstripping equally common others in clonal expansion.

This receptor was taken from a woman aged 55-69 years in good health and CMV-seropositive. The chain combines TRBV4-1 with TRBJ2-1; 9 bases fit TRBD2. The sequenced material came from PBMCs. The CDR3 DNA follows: TGCGCCAGCAGCCAAGCTAGCGGGATAACGCCTGAGCAGTTCTTC. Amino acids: CASSQASGITPEQFF.